The 10 T cell receptor beta chains below all came from one sample that was sequenced in a study of glioma-infiltrating T cells after dendritic cell vaccination. Described time point: after dendritic cell vaccination, including at tumor progression/relapse. TCRdb's copy holds only in-frame clones and misses some; the assay was immunoSEQ multiplex PCR. The sample contains about 65,000 clones, around 86% of which appear only once. The sequenced sample was blood, obtained after dendritic cell vaccination. These receptors were taken from a human donor with glioblastoma.

The chain couples TRBV20-1 to TRBJ2-1, with 8 bases aligning to TRBD2. Per the germline V gene, CDR1 is DFQATT and CDR2 is SNEGSKA (reference sequence). This CDR3 is 11 amino acids long. V gave up 3 bases and J gave up 10 bases; unmatched junction bases: 2. The CDR3 spells CSASASGEQFF. The CDR3, as DNA: TGCAGTGCTAGTGCTAGCGGGGAGCAGTTCTTC.

V and J are TRBV19 and TRBJ1-4; 8 bases agree with TRBD1. After removal of 7 bases from V and 8 bases from J, the junction contained 15 bases not matched to a gene. The germline V gene has CDR1 LNHDA and CDR2 SQIVND (reference sequence). This CDR3 has 16 amino acids. The DNA for the CDR3 is TGTGCCAGTACCCCTTTTCCCCAGGGGGCTCGGGAAAAACTGTTTTTT. Protein: CASTPFPQGAREKLFF.

CDR3 sequence (DNA): TGTGCCATAGCCACCGGGACTAGAGGCAATGAGCAGTTCTTC. It translates to CAIATGTRGNEQFF. The chain uses TRBV7-2 and TRBJ2-1; TRBD2 matches at 8 bases. The V gene's germline CDR1 is SGHTA and CDR2 FQGNSA. The CDR3 loop spans 14 amino acids. Losses at the gene ends were 10 bases for V and 6 bases for J; bases not matched to a gene: 11.

The rearrangement joins TRBV19 to TRBJ1-3, with 8 bases lining up with TRBD1. Germline lookup yields CDR1 LNHDA and CDR2 SQIVND (reference sequence). The CDR3 contains 14 residues. J lost 0 bases, V lost 7 bases, and 2 bases had no gene match. CDR3 sequence reads: CASNQGASGNTIYF. DNA of the CDR3: TGTGCCAGTAATCAGGGGGCCTCTGGAAACACCATATATTTT.

V usage is TRBV5-6 and J usage is TRBJ2-1, with 10 bases aligning to TRBD2. Germline V gene lookup returns CDR1 SGHDT and CDR2 YYEEEE. Losses at the gene ends were 0 bases for V and 4 bases for J; bases not matched to a gene: 4. The CDR3 runs to 16 residues. The CDR3 nucleotides are TGTGCCAGCAGCTTGGTCTTAGCGGGGGGTTACAATGAGCAGTTCTTC. It codes for CASSLVLAGGYNEQFF.

The chain couples TRBV14 to TRBJ1-1; 7 bases map to TRBD1. The CDR3 runs to 14 residues. V shed 6 bases and J 6 bases; nucleotides not matched to a gene: 10. Germline CDR1 reads SGHDN; CDR2 reads FVKESK. The CDR3, as DNA: TGTGCCAGCAGTCGAAGAGGGGGCGCCTCTGAAGCTTTCTTT. Amino acids: CASSRRGGASEAFF.

The chain has TRBV6-1 and TRBJ2-1, with 8 nucleotides matching TRBD1. This CDR3 has 14 amino acids. Germline V gene sequence: CDR1 MNHNS, CDR2 SASEGT. V was clipped by 6 bases and J by 6 bases; unmatched bases: 7. This chain's CDR3 is CASRGQGWSNEQFF. The CDR3 DNA sequence: TGTGCCAGCAGAGGACAGGGCTGGAGCAATGAGCAGTTCTTC.

V gene TRBV6-5 combines with J gene TRBJ1-5; D is perhaps TRBD1 (5 bases). This CDR3 spans 15 amino acids. CDR1 is MNHEY and CDR2 is SVGAGI in the germline V gene. The V gene lost 4 bases and the J gene lost 0 bases, with 10 bases spanning the gap. CDR3: CASSSTESSNQPQHF. In nucleotides, the CDR3 is TGTGCCAGCAGTTCGACAGAATCTAGCAATCAGCCCCAGCATTTT.

This chain uses TRBV6-5 with TRBJ2-5; 11 bases fit TRBD2. Germline V lookup: CDR1 MNHEY, CDR2 SVGAGI. This CDR3 is built from 16 residues. Germline trimming cut 0 bases from V and 6 bases from J; bases unmatched to any gene: 6. The CDR3 bases are TGTGCCAGCAGTTACTCGACAACTAGCGGGAGTCAGACCCAGTACTTC. It translates to CASSYSTTSGSQTQYF.

The CDR3 is CASSLAILQREAWEQYF. CDR3 DNA: TGTGCCAGCAGCTTAGCGATCCTCCAGCGGGAAGCTTGGGAGCAGTACTTC. V gene TRBV7-9 combines with J gene TRBJ2-7, with 7 bases lining up with TRBD2. The CDR3 totals 17 residues. From germline, CDR1 is SEHNR and CDR2 FQNEAQ (reference sequence). Trimming at V came to 0 bases and at J to 7 bases, leaving 15 bases not matched to a gene.